Reported below is one TCR beta chain. Its antigen remains unidentified. CDR1 and CDR2 (germline): SQVTM, ANQGSEA. V was pared by 6 bases and J by 6 bases, with 8 bases between. This CDR3 is built from 11 residues. The data were taken from a study of shared clonotypes between healthy human individuals. Study-wide background: A couple of women and a few men aged 18 to 49 made up the donors.

Measured with immunoSEQ multiplex PCR; TCRdb has only the in-frame clones, and not every one. In the table there are fewer than 1.4 million clones, approximately 80% of which are singletons. Whole-study results and caveats: A handful of donors had 5% to 6.5% of their naive CD4 clonotypes in common. The four-donor shared clonotypes exceeded non-shared clonotypes in generation probability, with non-shared ones scoring lower.

The receptor was derived from a man aged 18 to 30 in good health. Some clones in this sample may be carry-over from other donors' samples. This chain joins TRBV29-1 and TRBJ2-2; the D gene is possibly TRBD2 (5 bases). The sample was memory CD4+ T cells from PBMCs. Sample subset: CD45RA-negative fraction. CDR3 bases: TGCAGCGTCTCGCGGGCCGGGGAGCTGTTTTTT. The encoded protein is CSVSRAGELFF.